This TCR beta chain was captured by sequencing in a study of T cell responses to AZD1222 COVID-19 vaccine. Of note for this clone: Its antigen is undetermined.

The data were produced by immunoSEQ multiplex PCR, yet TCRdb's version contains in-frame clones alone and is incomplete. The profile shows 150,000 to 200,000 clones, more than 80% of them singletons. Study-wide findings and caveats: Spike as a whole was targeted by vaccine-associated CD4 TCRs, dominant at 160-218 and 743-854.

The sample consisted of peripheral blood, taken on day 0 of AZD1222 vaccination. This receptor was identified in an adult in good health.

The chain's CDR3 is CASSNRRLGNEQFF. CDR3 coding DNA: TGTGCCAGCAGCAATCGCCGACTGGGGAATGAGCAGTTCTTC. The chain uses TRBV11-2 and TRBJ2-1; D is unresolved. Germline V gene data show CDR1 as SGHAT and CDR2 as FQNNGV. V dropped 5 bases and J dropped 7 bases, with 15 bases sitting between them. The CDR3 covers 14 residues. Looking up the rest from reference TRBV11-2 and TRBJ2-1 gives the full variable domain: EAGVAQSPRYKIIEKRQSVAFWCNPISGHATLYWYQQILGQGPKLLIQFQNNGVVDDSQLPKDRFSAERLKGVDSTLKIQPAKLEDSAVYLCASSNRRLGNEQFFGPGTRLTVL.